Listed below are T cell receptor beta chains from one sample, sequenced in a study of blood T cell repertoires in COVID-19. Sequenced by immunoSEQ multiplex PCR; TCRdb stores in-frame clones only, minus some. Here the sample spans 85,000 to 110,000 clones, around 90% being singletons. Sequencing used peripheral blood. These receptor sequences come from a human donor in a cohort sampled during active COVID-19. Each CDR3 is given with its conserved first and last residue. The D gene is left open where the match is weak. Only some rows state a clone size, as once, few, many or a class for expanded clones.

CDR3nt: TGTGCCAGCAGTCAAACTTCAAGGGACCGCAGGGGAGATACGCAGTATTTT
CDR3aa: CASSQTSRDRRGDTQYF
d_gene: .
v_gene: TRBV6-6
j_gene: TRBJ2-3
abundance: .

CDR3nt: TGTGCCAGCAGCGCCGGGACTAGCGGGATCACCGGGGAGCTGTTTTTT
CDR3aa: CASSAGTSGITGELFF
d_gene: TRBD2
v_gene: TRBV5-4
j_gene: TRBJ2-2
abundance: .

CDR3nt: TGTGCCAGCAGCCCGTTACCGGGACTAGCGGGAGGTGAGCAGTTCTTC
CDR3aa: CASSPLPGLAGGEQFF
d_gene: TRBD2
v_gene: TRBV11-2
j_gene: TRBJ2-1
abundance: .

CDR3nt: TGCGCCAGCAGCTCAACAGCGAACACTGAAGCTTTCTTT
CDR3aa: CASSSTANTEAFF
d_gene: .
v_gene: TRBV5-1
j_gene: TRBJ1-1
abundance: .

CDR3nt: TGTGCCAGCAGCCGGACAGGGTTGGTGAACACTGAAGCTTTCTTT
CDR3aa: CASSRTGLVNTEAFF
d_gene: TRBD1
v_gene: TRBV3-1/TRBV3-2
j_gene: TRBJ1-1
abundance: .

CDR3nt: TGCGCCAGCAGCTTGGCCGCGGGAGCCCACAATGAGCAGTTCTTC
CDR3aa: CASSLAAGAHNEQFF
d_gene: TRBD2
v_gene: TRBV5-1
j_gene: TRBJ2-1
abundance: .

CDR3nt: TGTGCCAGCAGCTTGGCCTTGAGGGCCTGGGAGACCCAGTACTTC
CDR3aa: CASSLALRAWETQYF
d_gene: .
v_gene: TRBV5-6
j_gene: TRBJ2-5
abundance: .

CDR3nt: TGTGCCAGCAGTTACTCGAGTACCGGGGGGGGCCCCCTCCACTTT
CDR3aa: CASSYSSTGGGPLHF
d_gene: .
v_gene: TRBV6-5
j_gene: TRBJ1-6
abundance: .

CDR3nt: TGTGCCAGTAGTATAGGTCAGAACAATGAGCAGTTCTTC
CDR3aa: CASSIGQNNEQFF
d_gene: .
v_gene: TRBV19
j_gene: TRBJ2-1
abundance: .

CDR3nt: TGTGCCTGGAGCTCGCGGACTAGCGGGGAGACCCAGTACTTC
CDR3aa: CAWSSRTSGETQYF
d_gene: TRBD2
v_gene: TRBV30
j_gene: TRBJ2-5
abundance: .

CDR3nt: TGTGCCAGCAGATTCGGGACAGGTAGAAACGAGCAGTACTTC
CDR3aa: CASRFGTGRNEQYF
d_gene: TRBD1
v_gene: TRBV5-6
j_gene: TRBJ2-7
abundance: once

CDR3nt: TGCGCCAGCAGCCCACTGCACGACACTGAAGCTTTCTTT
CDR3aa: CASSPLHDTEAFF
d_gene: .
v_gene: TRBV5-1
j_gene: TRBJ1-1
abundance: .

CDR3nt: TGTGCCAGTAGGGAAGGGGGCGCGTACACTGAAGCTTTCTTT
CDR3aa: CASREGGAYTEAFF
d_gene: TRBD1
v_gene: TRBV19
j_gene: TRBJ1-1
abundance: .

CDR3nt: TGTGCCATCAGTGCTACAGGGGAAAGGGACACTGAAGCTTTCTTT
CDR3aa: CAISATGERDTEAFF
d_gene: TRBD1
v_gene: TRBV10-3
j_gene: TRBJ1-1
abundance: .

CDR3nt: TGTGCCAGCAGCCTCCCCTCCTACAATGAGCAGTTCTTC
CDR3aa: CASSLPSYNEQFF
d_gene: .
v_gene: TRBV11-2
j_gene: TRBJ2-1
abundance: .

CDR3nt: TGTGCCTGGACTCGAGCGACTAGCACAGATACGCAGTATTTT
CDR3aa: CAWTRATSTDTQYF
d_gene: .
v_gene: TRBV30
j_gene: TRBJ2-3
abundance: .

CDR3nt: TGTGCCAGCAGTTACCTAGGCAGGGGCGACGCTTTCTTT
CDR3aa: CASSYLGRGDAFF
d_gene: .
v_gene: TRBV6-2/TRBV6-3
j_gene: TRBJ1-1
abundance: few

CDR3nt: TGTGCCAGCCGACGGACAGGGGGCATTCCTTGGGATGGCTACACCTTC
CDR3aa: CASRRTGGIPWDGYTF
d_gene: TRBD1
v_gene: TRBV27
j_gene: TRBJ1-2
abundance: .

CDR3nt: TGTGCCAGCAGCTGGGGACCGGGACAGGGCGCAGATACGCAGTATTTT
CDR3aa: CASSWGPGQGADTQYF
d_gene: TRBD1
v_gene: TRBV5-6
j_gene: TRBJ2-3
abundance: .

CDR3nt: TGCGCCAGCAGCTTGGGCGGGGGGCCGAACAATGAGCAGTTCTTC
CDR3aa: CASSLGGGPNNEQFF
d_gene: TRBD2
v_gene: TRBV5-1
j_gene: TRBJ2-1
abundance: .

CDR3nt: TGTGCCTGGAGTGGGGGGAGGGGACAGCCCCAGCATTTT
CDR3aa: CAWSGGRGQPQHF
d_gene: .
v_gene: TRBV30
j_gene: TRBJ1-5
abundance: .

CDR3nt: TGTGCCAGCAGCTTAAGGCGGGACAGCCTCTACGAGCAGTACTTC
CDR3aa: CASSLRRDSLYEQYF
d_gene: .
v_gene: TRBV7-8
j_gene: TRBJ2-7
abundance: .

CDR3nt: TGTGCCAGCAGTTACGGGTTAGCGGGCCAGCCATGGGAGCAGTTCTTC
CDR3aa: CASSYGLAGQPWEQFF
d_gene: TRBD2
v_gene: TRBV6-5
j_gene: TRBJ2-1
abundance: .

CDR3nt: TGTGCCAGCAGTGAATATAGCGGGGAGGAGGAGCAGTTCTTC
CDR3aa: CASSEYSGEEEQFF
d_gene: TRBD2
v_gene: TRBV25-1
j_gene: TRBJ2-1
abundance: .

CDR3nt: TGCGCCAGCAGCTTGAGGGCGGGGAGCCAAGAGACCCAGTACTTC
CDR3aa: CASSLRAGSQETQYF
d_gene: .
v_gene: TRBV5-1
j_gene: TRBJ2-5
abundance: .

CDR3nt: TGTGCCAGCAGTTTGATGCGGGGAGGCGATCAGCCCCAGCATTTT
CDR3aa: CASSLMRGGDQPQHF
d_gene: .
v_gene: TRBV27
j_gene: TRBJ1-5
abundance: .

CDR3nt: TGTGCCAGCAGCGTAACTAGCGGAGCGAGCGGGGAGCTGTTTTTT
CDR3aa: CASSVTSGASGELFF
d_gene: TRBD2
v_gene: TRBV9
j_gene: TRBJ2-2
abundance: .

CDR3nt: TGTGCCAGTACCATGGGGGGGGCGGGCGGTACGCAGTATTTT
CDR3aa: CASTMGGAGGTQYF
d_gene: .
v_gene: TRBV19
j_gene: TRBJ2-3
abundance: .

CDR3nt: TGTGCCAGTAGTATCTCGTCGGTGAGGGAAGTCTACACCTTC
CDR3aa: CASSISSVREVYTF
d_gene: .
v_gene: TRBV19
j_gene: TRBJ1-2
abundance: once

CDR3nt: TGTGCCAGCAGTCCACTAGCGGGAAATACCTACGAGCAGTACTTC
CDR3aa: CASSPLAGNTYEQYF
d_gene: TRBD2
v_gene: TRBV6-2/TRBV6-3
j_gene: TRBJ2-7
abundance: once

CDR3nt: TGTGCCAGCAGCAAAAATCGACAGGGTGTAAGAGGCTACACCTTC
CDR3aa: CASSKNRQGVRGYTF
d_gene: TRBD1
v_gene: TRBV11-2
j_gene: TRBJ1-2
abundance: .

CDR3nt: TGTGCCAGCAGCCACTGGAGCAGACAGGAAACCGGGGAGCTGTTTTTT
CDR3aa: CASSHWSRQETGELFF
d_gene: .
v_gene: TRBV3-1/TRBV3-2
j_gene: TRBJ2-2
abundance: .

CDR3nt: TGTGCCATCACAGGGATCGGAAACACCATATATTTT
CDR3aa: CAITGIGNTIYF
d_gene: .
v_gene: TRBV10-3
j_gene: TRBJ1-3
abundance: .

CDR3nt: TGTGCCTGGAGCACACAGGGGCCAACTAATGAAAAACTGTTTTTT
CDR3aa: CAWSTQGPTNEKLFF
d_gene: TRBD1
v_gene: TRBV30
j_gene: TRBJ1-4
abundance: .

CDR3nt: TGCGCCAGCAGCTTGGAAGCAGCCGGGAATGAAAAACTGTTTTTT
CDR3aa: CASSLEAAGNEKLFF
d_gene: .
v_gene: TRBV5-1
j_gene: TRBJ1-4
abundance: once

CDR3nt: TGTGCCACCAGTACGCCAGGCGTCGACAGGGGATTAGTGGAGACCCAGTACTTC
CDR3aa: CATSTPGVDRGLVETQYF
d_gene: TRBD1
v_gene: TRBV24-1
j_gene: TRBJ2-5
abundance: once